One sample yielded the 17 T cell receptor beta chains listed below, sequenced in a study of shared clonotypes between healthy human individuals. Sequenced by immunoSEQ multiplex PCR; TCRdb stores in-frame clones only, minus some. The data show roughly 1 million clones, about 75% seen once. Sequencing used memory CD4+ T cells sorted from blood. The subset here: CD45RA-negative fraction. The receptors derive from a man between 18 and 29 years old in good health.

V gene TRBV7-8 combines with J gene TRBJ1-6; 7 bases align to TRBD1. The junction had 5 bases not matched to a gene; V was cut back by 1 base and J by 8 bases. The CDR3 is 15 amino acids. Germline values: CDR1 SGHVS, CDR2 FQNEAQ. The CDR3 loop reads CASSLDQGVDSPLHF. The DNA of the CDR3 is TGTGCCAGCAGCTTAGATCAGGGGGTAGATTCACCCCTCCACTTT.

Comment on this clone: The identical CDR3 is also encoded by other nucleotide sequences in the sample. The genes are TRBV5-1 and TRBJ1-2; 8 nucleotides agree with TRBD1. V lost 4 bases, J lost 8 bases, and 7 bases stayed unmatched. Germline CDR1 is SGHRS and CDR2 is YFSETQ. The CDR3 runs 13 residues. The CDR3 is CASSIGQGGGYTF. Here the CDR3 DNA reads TGCGCCAGCAGCATCGGACAGGGAGGCGGCTACACCTTC.

This clone has just a few counts. The chain uses TRBV2 and TRBJ2-7; the D is unclear. This CDR3 is 13 amino acids long. Germline V CDR1 and CDR2: SNHLY, FYNNEI. V dropped 4 bases and J dropped 5 bases, with 12 bases sitting between them. CDR3 nucleotides: TGTGCCAGCAGTGTGGCTGCCAGGAACGAGCAGTACTTC. The encoded protein is CASSVAARNEQYF.

CDR3 sequence reads: CASLQGRDTEAFF. Here the CDR3 DNA reads TGTGCCAGTCTACAGGGAAGGGACACTGAAGCTTTCTTT. The rearrangement uses TRBV25-1 and TRBJ1-1; a weak D match, TRBD1 (6 bases). Trimming shortened V by 9 bases and J by 3 bases, and 14 bases separated the two germline ends. This CDR3 has 13 amino acids. Germline-derived CDR1 and CDR2 are MGHDK and SYGVNS.

The chain couples TRBV19 to TRBJ2-3, with D tentatively TRBD1 (7 bases). CDR1 LNHDA and CDR2 SQIVND come from the germline V gene (reference sequence). This CDR3 comprises 16 residues. Trimming left V 6 bases short and J 0 bases short, with 16 bases between. The DNA for the CDR3 is TGTGCCAGTAGCAGGGGGGCTTTTGCTAGCACAGATACGCAGTATTTT. As protein: CASSRGAFASTDTQYF.

This clone was seen a few times. The J gene is TRBJ2-2, the V gene TRBV7-2, with 11 bases matching TRBD2. This CDR3 is 17 amino acids long. Trimming at V came to 3 bases and at J to 1 base, leaving 4 bases not matched to a gene. Germline V gene data show CDR1 as SGHTA and CDR2 as FQGNSA. CDR3 nucleotides: TGTGCCAGCAGCTTTAGAGGACTAGCGGGGAACACCGGGGAGCTGTTTTTT. This codes for CASSFRGLAGNTGELFF.

This chain links TRBV7-2 with TRBJ2-5; 9 bases line up with TRBD2. Per the germline V gene, CDR1 is SGHTA and CDR2 is FQGNSA. The CDR3 runs to 14 residues. V lost 6 bases and J lost 5; bases outside the gene matches: 7. The DNA of the CDR3 is TGTGCCAGCAGGTATAGCGGGAGAGCGGAGACCCAGTACTTC. Its translation is CASRYSGRAETQYF.

This clone was observed a few times. The chain joins TRBV19 to TRBJ2-1; D perhaps matches TRBD1 (5 bases). V gave up 4 bases and J gave up 7 bases, with 23 bases separating them. The CDR3 covers 17 residues. Germline V lookup: CDR1 LNHDA, CDR2 SQIVND (reference sequence). CDR3 loop: CASSTRKITGIRNEQFF. The CDR3, as DNA: TGTGCCAGTAGTACTAGGAAGATCACAGGTATTCGAAATGAGCAGTTCTTC. Drawing the rest from reference TRBV19 and TRBJ2-1, the complete variable domain is DGGITQSPKYLFRKEGQNVTLSCEQNLNHDAMYWYRQDPGQGLRLIYYSQIVNDFQKGDIAEGYSVSREKKESFPLTVTSAQKNPTAFYLCASSTRKITGIRNEQFFGPGTRLTVL.

V gene TRBV14 combines with J gene TRBJ2-2; D perhaps matches TRBD1 (5 bases). Germline V gene data show CDR1 as SGHDN and CDR2 as FVKESK. V was trimmed by 4 bases and J by 3 bases, leaving 12 bases between them. The CDR3 loop spans 15 amino acids. The CDR3 sequence: CASSLGQGYTGELFF. CDR3 DNA: TGTGCCAGCAGCCTGGGGCAGGGCTACACCGGGGAGCTGTTTTTT.

The chain joins TRBV19 to TRBJ2-1, with D maybe TRBD2 (6 bases). The CDR3 sequence is 17 residues long. With 4 bases removed from V and 4 bases from J, the gap between germline ends came to 20 bases. Germline V lookup: CDR1 LNHDA, CDR2 SQIVND (reference sequence). DNA of the CDR3: TGTGCCAGTAGTAACCTACGGGACTGGATTACTTACAATGAGCAGTTCTTC. It specifies CASSNLRDWITYNEQFF.

The V gene is TRBV25-1, the J gene TRBJ2-1; unclear D gene. This CDR3 region has 11 residues. Looked up from germline, CDR1 is MGHDK and CDR2 is SYGVNS. With 8 bases removed from V and 6 bases from J, the gap between germline ends came to 8 bases. This chain's CDR3 is CASGLSNEQFF. The CDR3 coding sequence is TGTGCCAGCGGTTTGAGCAATGAGCAGTTCTTC.

This chain uses TRBV5-1 with TRBJ1-1; possibly TRBD1 for D (5 bases). This CDR3 comprises 13 residues. Germline assignment: CDR1 SGHRS and CDR2 YFSETQ. Trimming took off 3 bases at V and 4 bases at J, with 10 bases between the two ends. The CDR3 sequence: CASSSPGSTEAFF. The CDR3 DNA is TGCGCCAGCAGCTCCCCAGGGTCCACTGAAGCTTTCTTT.

The rearrangement joins TRBV7-8 to TRBJ2-3; TRBD1 is a possible D gene (6 bases). The germline V gene has CDR1 SGHVS and CDR2 FQNEAQ. CDR3 length equals 12 residues. V was clipped by 5 bases and J by 5 bases, with 8 bases between them. The CDR3 DNA sequence: TGTGCCAGCAGCCAAGGGGGAGATACGCAGTATTTT. Its protein is CASSQGGDTQYF.

This clone was detected only once. This chain connects TRBV6-5 to TRBJ1-3; D gene ambiguous. Germline V gives CDR1 MNHEY, CDR2 SVGAGI. The CDR3 is made up of 15 amino acids. V was cut by 7 bases and J by 4 bases, with 17 bases left in between. For the CDR3, the DNA is TGTGCCAGCATCTCAACAGTCGCCGGCGGAAACACCATATATTTT. Translating it yields CASISTVAGGNTIYF.

The chain joins TRBV9 to TRBJ1-1; 8 nucleotides agree with TRBD1. V trimming: 4 bases; J trimming: 3 bases; junction bases outside the gene matches: 11. This CDR3 region has 16 residues. Germline V gives CDR1 SGDLS, CDR2 YYNGEE. DNA of the CDR3: TGTGCCAGCAGCTTCACAGGGGGGGTCGGTCACACTGAAGCTTTCTTT. Encoded protein: CASSFTGGVGHTEAFF. Full variable domain (remainder filled in from reference TRBV9 and TRBJ1-1): DSGVTQTPKHLITATGQRVTLRCSPRSGDLSVYWYQQSLDQGLQFLIQYYNGEERAKGNILERFSAQQFPDLHSELNLSSLELGDSALYFCASSFTGGVGHTEAFFGQGTRLTVV.

The rearrangement uses TRBV5-1 and TRBJ2-1; D remains unclear. Germline CDR1 reads SGHRS; CDR2 reads YFSETQ. V dropped 0 bases and J dropped 2 bases, with 18 bases sitting between them. This CDR3 spans 18 amino acids. CDR3 in DNA: TGCGCCAGCAGCTTGGTGGTCCTTGCACCCTGGACCTACAATGAGCAGTTCTTC. Protein: CASSLVVLAPWTYNEQFF. The full variable domain, rest sourced from reference TRBV5-1 and TRBJ2-1, is KAGVTQTPRYLIKTRGQQVTLSCSPISGHRSVSWYQQTPGQGLQFLFEYFSETQRNKGNFPGRFSGRQFSNSRSEMNVSTLELGDSALYLCASSLVVLAPWTYNEQFFGPGTRLTVL.

V and J are TRBV5-1 and TRBJ2-2, with D unclear. V was trimmed by 5 bases and J by 2 bases, leaving 10 bases between them. The germline gives CDR1 SGHRS, CDR2 YFSETQ. CDR3 length: 14 amino acids. DNA for the CDR3: TGCGCCAGCAGGGTTGACGCCAACACCGGGGAGCTGTTTTTT. Translating it yields CASRVDANTGELFF. Drawing the rest from reference TRBV5-1 and TRBJ2-2, the complete variable domain is KAGVTQTPRYLIKTRGQQVTLSCSPISGHRSVSWYQQTPGQGLQFLFEYFSETQRNKGNFPGRFSGRQFSNSRSEMNVSTLELGDSALYLCASRVDANTGELFFGEGSRLTVL.